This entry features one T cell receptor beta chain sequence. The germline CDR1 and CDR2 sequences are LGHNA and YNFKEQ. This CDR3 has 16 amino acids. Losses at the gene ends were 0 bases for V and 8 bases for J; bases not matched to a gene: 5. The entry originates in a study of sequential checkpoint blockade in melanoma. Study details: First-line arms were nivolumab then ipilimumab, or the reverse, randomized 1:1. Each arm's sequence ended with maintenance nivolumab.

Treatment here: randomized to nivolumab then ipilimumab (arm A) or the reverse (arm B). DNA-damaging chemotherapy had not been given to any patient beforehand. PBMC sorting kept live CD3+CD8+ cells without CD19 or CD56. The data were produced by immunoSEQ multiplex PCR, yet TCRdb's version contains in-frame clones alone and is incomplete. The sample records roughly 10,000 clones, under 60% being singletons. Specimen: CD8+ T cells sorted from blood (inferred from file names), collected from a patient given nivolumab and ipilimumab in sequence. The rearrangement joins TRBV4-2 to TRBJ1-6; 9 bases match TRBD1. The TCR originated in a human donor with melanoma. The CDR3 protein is CASSQDWWDRDSPLHF. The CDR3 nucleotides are TGTGCCAGCAGCCAAGATTGGTGGGACAGGGATTCACCCCTCCACTTT.